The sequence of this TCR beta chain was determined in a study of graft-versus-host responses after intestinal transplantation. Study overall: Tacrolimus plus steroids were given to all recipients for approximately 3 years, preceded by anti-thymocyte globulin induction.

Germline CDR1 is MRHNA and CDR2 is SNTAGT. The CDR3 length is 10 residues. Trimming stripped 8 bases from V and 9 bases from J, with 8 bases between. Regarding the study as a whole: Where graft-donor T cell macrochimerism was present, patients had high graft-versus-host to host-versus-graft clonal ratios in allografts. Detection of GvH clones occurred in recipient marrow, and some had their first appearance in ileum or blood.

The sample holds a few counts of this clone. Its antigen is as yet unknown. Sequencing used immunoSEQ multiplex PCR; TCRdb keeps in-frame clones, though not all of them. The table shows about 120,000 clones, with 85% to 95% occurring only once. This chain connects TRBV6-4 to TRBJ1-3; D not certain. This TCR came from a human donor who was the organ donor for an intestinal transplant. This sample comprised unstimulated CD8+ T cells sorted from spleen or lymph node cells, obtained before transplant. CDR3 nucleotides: TGTGCCAGCGGGTTAACCACCATATATTTT. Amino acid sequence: CASGLTTIYF.